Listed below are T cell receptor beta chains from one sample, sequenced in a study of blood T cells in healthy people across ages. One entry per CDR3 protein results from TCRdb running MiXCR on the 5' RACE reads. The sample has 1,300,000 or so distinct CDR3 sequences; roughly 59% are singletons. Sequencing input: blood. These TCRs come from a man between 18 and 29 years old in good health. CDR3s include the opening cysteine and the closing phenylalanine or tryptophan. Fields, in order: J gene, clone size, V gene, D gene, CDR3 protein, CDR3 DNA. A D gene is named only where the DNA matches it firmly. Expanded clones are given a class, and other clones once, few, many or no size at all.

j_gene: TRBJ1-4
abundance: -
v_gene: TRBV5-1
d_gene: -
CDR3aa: CASSPLPGRYNEKLFF
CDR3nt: TGCGCCAGCAGCCCTCTACCCGGGAGGTATAATGAAAAACTGTTTTTT

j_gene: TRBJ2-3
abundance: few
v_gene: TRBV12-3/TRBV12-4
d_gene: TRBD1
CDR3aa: CASTKGQGKNTQYF
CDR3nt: TGTGCCAGCACTAAGGGACAGGGTAAAAATACGCAGTATTTT

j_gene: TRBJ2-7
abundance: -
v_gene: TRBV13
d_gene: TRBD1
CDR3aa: CASTPKDRTYEQYF
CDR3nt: TGTGCCAGCACCCCTAAGGACAGGACCTACGAGCAGTACTTC

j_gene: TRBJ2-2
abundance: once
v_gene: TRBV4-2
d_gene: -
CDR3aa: CASSQEESTGELFF
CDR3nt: TGTGCCAGCAGCCAAGAGGAAAGCACCGGGGAGCTGTTTTTT

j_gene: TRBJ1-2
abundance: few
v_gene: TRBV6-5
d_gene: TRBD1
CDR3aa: CASSLGQGPIFRGYTF
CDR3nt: TGTGCCAGCAGTTTAGGACAGGGACCCATTTTTAGGGGCTACACCTTC

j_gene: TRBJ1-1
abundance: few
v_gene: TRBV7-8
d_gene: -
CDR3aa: CASSLVIGAAVPNTEAFF
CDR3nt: TGTGCCAGCAGCTTAGTGATAGGGGCCGCTGTACCGAACACTGAAGCTTTCTTT

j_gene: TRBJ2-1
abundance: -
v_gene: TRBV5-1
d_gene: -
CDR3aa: CASSLETVSFF
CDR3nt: TGCGCCAGCAGCTTGGAGACAGTTTCGTTCTTC

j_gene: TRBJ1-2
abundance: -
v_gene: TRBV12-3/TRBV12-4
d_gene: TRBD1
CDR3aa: CADKPHGQANYGYTF
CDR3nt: TGTGCCGACAAACCTCACGGACAGGCCAACTATGGCTACACCTTC

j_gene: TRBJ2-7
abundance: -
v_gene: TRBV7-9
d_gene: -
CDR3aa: CASSTGTFLYEQYF
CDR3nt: TGTGCCAGCAGCACCGGGACATTCCTCTACGAGCAGTACTTC

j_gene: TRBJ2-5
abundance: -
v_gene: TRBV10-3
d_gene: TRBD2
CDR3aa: CAIKAQLAAQETQYF
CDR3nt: TGTGCCATCAAGGCCCAACTAGCGGCCCAAGAGACCCAGTACTTC

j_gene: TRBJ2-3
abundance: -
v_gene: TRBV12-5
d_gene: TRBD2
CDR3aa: CASGSLVEREHLNTDTQYF
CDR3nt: TGTGCTAGTGGGTCCCTAGTCGAGCGGGAGCACCTTAACACAGATACGCAGTATTTT

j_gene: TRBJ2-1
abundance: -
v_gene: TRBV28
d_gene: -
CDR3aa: CARSSWATREQFF
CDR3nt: TGTGCCCGCAGTTCCTGGGCGACCCGTGAGCAGTTCTTC

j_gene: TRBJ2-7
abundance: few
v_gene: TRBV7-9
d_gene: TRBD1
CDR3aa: CASSLPPWDRVTYEQYF
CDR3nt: TGTGCCAGCAGCTTACCTCCTTGGGACAGGGTAACCTACGAGCAGTACTTC

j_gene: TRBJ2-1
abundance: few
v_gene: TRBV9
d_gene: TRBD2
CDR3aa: CASSPGQGGWNEQFF
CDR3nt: TGTGCCAGCAGCCCCGGGCAGGGAGGGTGGAATGAGCAGTTCTTC

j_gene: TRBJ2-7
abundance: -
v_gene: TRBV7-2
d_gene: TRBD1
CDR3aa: CASSFRTGGSYEQYF
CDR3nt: TGTGCCAGCAGCTTCCGGACAGGGGGTTCCTACGAGCAGTACTTC

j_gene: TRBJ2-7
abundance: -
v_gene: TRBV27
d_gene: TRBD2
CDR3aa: CASSLLGGRVSYEQYF
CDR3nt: TGTGCCAGCAGCCTACTTGGTGGGAGGGTCTCCTACGAGCAGTACTTC

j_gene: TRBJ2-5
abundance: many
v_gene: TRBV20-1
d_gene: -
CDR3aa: CSARYLQDPGTQYF
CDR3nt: TGCAGTGCTAGATATCTTCAGGACCCGGGGACCCAGTACTTC

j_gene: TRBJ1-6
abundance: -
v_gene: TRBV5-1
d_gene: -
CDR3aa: CASSLDPGGSYNSPLHF
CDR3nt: TGCGCCAGCAGCTTGGATCCGGGGGGCTCCTATAATTCACCCCTCCACTTT

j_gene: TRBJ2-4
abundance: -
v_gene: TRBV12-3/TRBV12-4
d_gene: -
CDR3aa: CASSLESIQYF
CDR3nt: TGTGCCAGCAGTTTAGAATCCATTCAGTACTTC